The T cell receptor beta chain described here comes from a study of CD8 T cells in Susac syndrome. Reverse transcription used about 0.45 to 1 ug RNA and random hexamers. TCRdb reanalysed the immunoSEQ multiplex PCR reads using MiXCR and keeps one entry per CDR3 protein. The table has about 170,000 distinct CDR3 sequences, approximately 95% seen once. Trimming removed 6 bases from V and 4 bases from J, with 15 bases in between. Germline-derived CDR1 and CDR2 are SQVTM and ANQGSEA. The CDR3 is made up of 13 amino acids. The clonotype was recovered from a human donor with Susac syndrome. This chain uses TRBV29-1 with TRBJ2-5, with D possibly being TRBD1 (5 bases). The sequenced sample was CD4+ T cells from PBMCs. CDR3 DNA: TGCAGCGTGGGGCCCCGACAGTTAGAGACCCAGTACTTC. Protein: CSVGPRQLETQYF. The entire variable domain, with the rest obtained from reference TRBV29-1 and TRBJ2-5, is as follows: SAVISQKPSRDICQRGTSLTIQCQVDSQVTMMFWYRQQPGQSLTLIATANQGSEATYESGFVIDKFPISRPNLTFSTLTVSNMSPEDSSIYLCSVGPRQLETQYFGPGTRLLVL.